Shown below are 13 T cell receptor beta chains from a single sample sequenced in a study of molecular identifiers for immune sequencing clone quantification. In TCRdb, the PCR reads were re-called with MiXCR into one record per CDR3 protein. The repertoire consists of over 600,000 distinct CDR3 sequences, with 15% to 20% occurring once and the leading ten covering about 0.9%. Specimen: naive CD8+ T cells from blood, with Jurkat cell RNA spiked in. The subset was: FACS-sorted CD8+CD4-CCR7+CD45RA+ naive T cells. The receptors here all came from a human donor in good health. Some libraries in this study had Jurkat cell RNA spiked in.

Ten or more counts support this clonotype. The chain joins TRBV7-2 to TRBJ2-3; D is ambiguous. The germline CDR1 and CDR2 sequences are SGHTA and FQGNSA. There are 14 residues in the CDR3. V was clipped by 5 bases and J by 3 bases, with 12 bases between them. For the CDR3, the DNA is TGTGCCAGCAGCCAACTGTACGATACAGATACGCAGTATTTT. Its translation: CASSQLYDTDTQYF.

The rearrangement links TRBV4-1 to TRBJ2-7; possibly TRBD1 or TRBD2 for D (6 bases each). This CDR3 region has 18 residues. The V end lost 3 bases, the J end lost 3 bases, and 24 bases lay between the germline ends. Germline V lookup: CDR1 MGHRA, CDR2 YSYEKL. The CDR3 protein is CASSHLLQAPGARYEQYF. CDR3 DNA sequence: TGCGCCAGCAGCCATCTTCTTCAGGCCCCGGGGGCGCGCTACGAGCAGTACTTC.

This clonotype showed up many times. The rearrangement joins TRBV11-2 to TRBJ1-6; no reliable D call. This CDR3 spans 15 amino acids. The V and J ends lost 0 bases and 11 bases respectively, with 14 bases between them. Germline values: CDR1 SGHAT, CDR2 FQNNGV. The CDR3 loop reads CASSLEGPLRPPLHF. The CDR3 nucleotides read TGTGCCAGCAGCTTAGAGGGCCCTCTACGACCACCCCTCCACTTT.

V usage is TRBV4-3 and J usage is TRBJ2-7; tentative D call: TRBD1 (5 bases). The CDR3 has 16 amino acids. V lost 0 bases and J 0 bases, leaving 12 bases between the germline ends. Germline V gene data show CDR1 as LGHNA and CDR2 as YSLEER. CDR3 coding DNA: TGCGCCAGCAGCCAAGATAGGGTAGACAGCTCCTACGAGCAGTACTTC. Protein: CASSQDRVDSSYEQYF.

This clonotype came up a few times. This chain connects TRBV11-1 to TRBJ2-7; 7 bases are shared with TRBD2. CDR3 length equals 15 residues. The germline CDR1 and CDR2 sequences are SGHAT and FQDESV (reference sequence). The trim removed 7 bases at V and 2 bases at J, leaving 11 bases unmatched. Written as DNA, the CDR3 is TGTGCCAGCACGCCGGGGCTAGCGGCCACCTACGAGCAGTACTTC. This codes for CASTPGLAATYEQYF. The variable domain in full, with the rest retrieved from reference TRBV11-1 and TRBJ2-7, is EAEVAQSPRYKITEKSQAVAFWCDPISGHATLYWYRQILGQGPELLVQFQDESVVDDSQLPKDRFSAERLKGVDSTLKIQPAELGDSAMYLCASTPGLAATYEQYFGPGTRLTVT.

This clonotype appeared a few times. The gene calls are TRBV6-2 or TRBV6-3 and TRBJ2-3, with 14 bases fitting TRBD2. Per germline, CDR1 MNHEY and CDR2 SVGEGT. Trimming took 4 bases from V and 2 from J; bases not matched to a gene: 5. The CDR3 sequence is 17 residues long. The CDR3: CASSWGLAGAHTDTQYF. As DNA, the CDR3 is TGTGCCAGCAGTTGGGGACTAGCGGGGGCGCACACAGATACGCAGTATTTT.

The table lists this clonotype with a few counts. This chain joins TRBV27 and TRBJ2-1; 13 bases agree with TRBD2. Germline lookup yields CDR1 MNHEY and CDR2 SMNVEV (reference sequence). V dropped 6 bases and J dropped 4; count of bases not matched to a gene: 9. This CDR3 has 17 amino acids. For the CDR3, the DNA is TGTGCCAGCAGCTACGAACTAGCGGGAGGGCCTTACAATGAGCAGTTCTTC. Its translation: CASSYELAGGPYNEQFF.

There are many counts of this clonotype. V and J are TRBV11-2 and TRBJ2-1; perhaps TRBD2 as D (5 bases). V was shortened by 4 bases and J by 6 bases, with 10 bases between the two germline ends. Germline CDR1 is SGHAT and CDR2 is FQNNGV. The length of the CDR3 is 13 residues. In DNA, the CDR3 is TGTGCCAGCAGCTCGGACTTTCGCAATGAGCAGTTCTTC. This sequence encodes CASSSDFRNEQFF.

A note on this clonotype: Given a much more abundant clone one base away, this may be a read error. The chain recombines TRBV4-3 with TRBJ2-3; 15 bases line up with TRBD2. Germline V gene sequence: CDR1 LGHNA, CDR2 YSLEER. This CDR3 has 18 residues. The CDR3 sequence: CASSQEGLAGGYTDTLYF. The CDR3 DNA reads TGCGCCAGCAGCCAAGAGGGACTAGCGGGGGGATACACAGATACGCTGTATTTT.

This clonotype occurred many times. The rearrangement links TRBV6-5 to TRBJ2-7; tentatively, D is TRBD1 or TRBD2 (5 bases each). Germline-derived CDR1 and CDR2 are MNHEY and SVGAGI. This CDR3 comprises 14 residues. The V end was cut by 7 bases, the J end by 1 base, with 14 bases between. The CDR3 is CASKSGPTSYEQYF. As DNA, the CDR3 is TGTGCCAGCAAGTCGGGGCCGACATCCTACGAGCAGTACTTC.

Of note for this clonotype: Only one base separates this from a far larger clonotype, so it likely reflects a read error. This rearrangement joins TRBV7-9 to TRBJ2-2, with D unresolved. This CDR3 has 13 residues. Germline V gives CDR1 SEHNR, CDR2 FQNEAQ (reference sequence). V dropped 3 bases and J dropped 4 bases, with 6 bases sitting between them. The CDR3 here is CASSLASTGELFF. DNA for the CDR3: TGTGCCAGCAGCTTGGCGAGCACCGGGGAGCTGTTTTTT.

This clonotype occurred a few times. The V gene is TRBV2, the J gene TRBJ2-7, with D perhaps assigned TRBD1 or TRBD2 (5 bases each). CDR1 SNHLY and CDR2 FYNNEI come from the germline V gene. There are 12 residues in the CDR3. The ends were cut back, 7 bases at V and 3 bases at J, with 10 bases in the middle. The CDR3 protein is CASKGRIYEQYF. The CDR3 DNA reads TGTGCCAGCAAGGGACGGATCTACGAGCAGTACTTC.

This clonotype was observed many times. The chain recombines TRBV28 with TRBJ1-2, with D uncertain. The CDR3 contains 13 residues. CDR1 MDHEN and CDR2 SYDVKM come from the germline V gene. V shed 4 bases and J shed 2 bases, with 8 bases lying between them. The CDR3 coding sequence is TGTGCCAGCAGTTCCGCTTTAAACTATGGCTACACCTTC. Translation gives CASSSALNYGYTF.